The rows below give T cell receptor beta chains drawn from one sample of a study of T-cell reconstitution after alpha-beta-depleted transplantation in children. TCRdb re-analysed the PCR reads in MiXCR, keeping a single row per CDR3 protein. The sample has roughly 30,000 distinct CDR3 sequences; around 7% are singletons. This specimen consisted of peripheral blood, obtained 60 days after TCRalphabeta/CD19-depleted stem cell transplant. These receptor sequences come from a child under three years old who had a stem cell transplant for acute myeloid leukemia, so the T cells may come from the graft donor. CDR3s include the opening cysteine and the closing phenylalanine or tryptophan. D genes are given only for firm matches. Size is omitted from some rows. Given values are once, few, many or a class for expanded clones.

>.|TRBJ1-2|TRBV28|TRBD1
CASSFQGAPNYGYTF
TGTGCCAGCAGTTTCCAGGGGGCACCTAACTATGGCTACACCTTC
>many|TRBJ1-2|TRBV7-2|.
CASSPVRGLYGYTF
TGTGCCAGCAGCCCCGTCAGGGGTCTCTATGGCTACACCTTC
>many|TRBJ2-1|TRBV6-2/TRBV6-3|.
CASSQRRSVNEQFF
TGTGCCAGCAGTCAGAGACGGAGCGTAAATGAGCAGTTCTTC
>many|TRBJ2-3|TRBV25-1|.
CASSEPQGIETDTQYF
TGTGCCAGCAGTGAACCTCAGGGCATAGAGACAGATACGCAGTATTTT
>many|TRBJ1-2|TRBV6-1|.
CASSDSPDRADGYTF
TGTGCCAGCAGTGATTCCCCTGACAGAGCGGATGGCTACACCTTC
>few|TRBJ2-7|TRBV13|TRBD2
CASSFALLADYEQYF
TGTGCCAGCAGCTTTGCTTTACTAGCGGATTACGAGCAGTACTTC
>many|TRBJ1-1|TRBV5-1|.
CASSLGWGSNTEAFF
TGCGCCAGCAGCTTGGGGTGGGGTAGCAACACTGAAGCTTTCTTT
>many|TRBJ2-1|TRBV30|.
CAWSNGAPQQFF
TGTGCCTGGAGCAACGGGGCCCCCCAGCAGTTCTTC
>.|TRBJ1-5|TRBV5-4|.
CASSLDRYQPQHF
TGTGCCAGCAGCTTGGATAGGTATCAGCCCCAGCATTTT
>many|TRBJ1-5|TRBV7-2|.
CASSLGPYSNQPQHF
TGTGCCAGCAGCTTAGGACCGTACAGCAATCAGCCCCAGCATTTT
>many|TRBJ1-1|TRBV3-1|.
CASSQDVSRAGLQAFF
TGTGCCAGCAGCCAAGATGTAAGTAGGGCCGGGCTCCAAGCTTTCTTT
>many|TRBJ2-7|TRBV11-2|TRBD1
CASTRLGTGRVYEQYF
TGTGCCAGCACCAGACTAGGGACAGGGAGAGTCTACGAGCAGTACTTC
>many|TRBJ2-7|TRBV27|.
CASSLLSRGGYEQYF
TGTGCCAGCAGTCTCCTTAGCAGGGGGGGTTACGAGCAGTACTTC
>many|TRBJ2-3|TRBV7-9|TRBD1
CASSLGRQGGPDTQYF
TGTGCCAGCAGCTTAGGGCGACAGGGGGGACCAGATACGCAGTATTTT
>many|TRBJ2-3|TRBV5-5|.
CASSLENTQYF
TGTGCCAGCAGCTTGGAAAATACGCAGTATTTT
>many|TRBJ2-1|TRBV4-2|.
CASSQERVEVVNEQFF
TGTGCCAGCAGCCAAGAAAGGGTGGAGGTAGTCAATGAGCAGTTCTTC
>many|TRBJ1-2|TRBV28|TRBD1
CASRKGGYYGYTF
TGTGCCAGCAGGAAAGGGGGCTACTATGGCTACACCTTC
>many|TRBJ2-5|TRBV7-2|.
CASSLEGWMRETQYF
TGTGCCAGCAGCTTAGAGGGATGGATGAGGGAGACCCAGTACTTC
>.|TRBJ2-3|TRBV20-1|.
CISGLEKGLRGTQYF
TGCATCTCGGGCCTGGAAAAGGGCCTCAGAGGCACGCAGTATTTT
>many|TRBJ1-4|TRBV21-1|.
CASPRGEKLFF
TGTGCCAGCCCGAGGGGAGAAAAACTGTTTTTT
>many|TRBJ1-5|TRBV9|.
CASSVGGGNQPQHF
TGTGCCAGCAGCGTAGGAGGGGGCAATCAGCCCCAGCATTTT
>many|TRBJ2-3|TRBV10-1|.
CASSESRITDTQYF
TGCGCCAGCAGTGAGTCGAGGATTACAGATACGCAGTATTTT
>.|TRBJ1-4|TRBV4-1|TRBD1
CASSPLPDRDNEKLFF
TGCGCCAGCAGCCCCCTACCGGACAGGGACAATGAAAAACTGTTTTTT
>many|TRBJ2-1|TRBV7-2|TRBD1
CASRAGTDSYNEQFF
TGTGCCAGCAGAGCCGGGACAGACTCCTACAATGAGCAGTTCTTC
>many|TRBJ2-2|TRBV9|.
CASSVSHYANTGELFF
TGTGCCAGCAGCGTGTCCCACTACGCGAACACCGGGGAGCTGTTTTTT
>many|TRBJ2-5|TRBV28|.
CASSLTGQIQETQYF
TGTGCCAGCAGTTTAACTGGGCAGATCCAAGAGACCCAGTACTTC
>many|TRBJ2-2|TRBV5-1|TRBD1
CASSSAPGQGQTGELFF
TGCGCCAGCAGCTCGGCTCCGGGACAGGGGCAAACCGGGGAGCTGTTTTTT
>many|TRBJ2-7|TRBV4-3|TRBD2
CASSQGLAGDYEQYF
TGCGCCAGCAGCCAAGGCCTAGCGGGGGACTACGAGCAGTACTTC
>many|TRBJ2-2|TRBV15|.
CATSREGWENTGELFF
TGTGCCACCAGCAGAGAAGGGTGGGAGAACACCGGGGAGCTGTTTTTT
>many|TRBJ1-5|TRBV5-1|.
CASSLAGRTDQPQHF
TGCGCCAGCAGCTTGGCCGGCAGGACCGATCAGCCCCAGCATTTT
>many|TRBJ2-3|TRBV9|TRBD2
CASSASGGASDTQYF
TGTGCCAGCAGCGCCAGCGGGGGGGCCTCAGATACGCAGTATTTT
>many|TRBJ2-7|TRBV5-6|.
CASSLQGTHEQYF
TGTGCCAGCAGCTTACAAGGGACTCACGAGCAGTACTTC
>many|TRBJ2-4|TRBV11-1|.
CASSLSHLAGLAKNIQYF
TGTGCCAGCAGCTTATCCCACCTAGCTGGACTAGCCAAAAACATTCAGTACTTC
>once|TRBJ2-7|TRBV6-5|TRBD1
CASSYSGDSPLF
TGTGCCAGCAGTTATTCAGGGGACAGCCCTCTCTTC
>many|TRBJ2-4|TRBV29-1|.
CSVGAGTLAKNIQYF
TGCAGCGTTGGGGCCGGGACGCTAGCCAAAAACATTCAGTACTTC
>many|TRBJ1-6|TRBV7-9|TRBD1
CASSPNPDRGYNSPLHF
TGTGCCAGCAGCCCAAACCCGGACAGGGGATATAATTCACCCCTCCACTTT
>many|TRBJ2-7|TRBV20-1|TRBD1
CSAPGQGFSYEQYF
TGCAGTGCTCCGGGACAGGGGTTCAGTTACGAGCAGTACTTC
>many|TRBJ2-5|TRBV6-5|.
CASSSPPGAGETQYF
TGTGCCAGCAGTTCCCCTCCGGGGGCGGGGGAGACCCAGTACTTC
>many|TRBJ2-7|TRBV10-2|.
CASRRAPAYEQYF
TGCGCCAGTAGGAGGGCGCCAGCCTACGAGCAGTACTTC
>many|TRBJ2-1|TRBV28|TRBD2
CASSFSRRGEGEQFF
TGTGCCAGCAGTTTTTCCCGGCGGGGGGAGGGTGAGCAGTTCTTC
>many|TRBJ1-1|TRBV29-1|.
CSVDPSGGWAGNTEAFF
TGCAGCGTTGACCCCTCCGGGGGGTGGGCGGGGAACACTGAAGCTTTCTTT
>.|TRBJ2-2|TRBV5-6|.
CAISGGPHTGELFF
TGTGCCATCAGCGGCGGGCCTCACACCGGGGAGCTGTTTTTT
>many|TRBJ2-5|TRBV7-9|TRBD1
CASSPRQGKKETQYF
TGTGCCAGCAGCCCAAGACAGGGGAAGAAGGAGACCCAGTACTTC
>many|TRBJ2-7|TRBV4-3|.
CASSQGRVIAYEQYF
TGCGCCAGCAGCCAAGGCAGGGTGATAGCCTACGAGCAGTACTTC
>.|TRBJ2-7|TRBV7-9|.
CASSPARFFYEQYF
TGTGCCAGCAGCCCAGCCAGGTTTTTCTACGAGCAGTACTTC
>many|TRBJ2-1|TRBV7-9|.
CASSPRWWIPGNEQFF
TGTGCCAGCAGCCCGAGGTGGTGGATTCCGGGGAATGAGCAGTTCTTC
>many|TRBJ1-4|TRBV4-3|.
CASSQEGGAYEKLFF
TGCGCCAGCAGCCAAGAAGGCGGCGCATATGAAAAACTGTTTTTT
>many|TRBJ2-7|TRBV20-1|.
CSARPSSRRGYEQYF
TGCAGTGCTAGACCTTCCTCCCGAAGGGGGTACGAGCAGTACTTC
>many|TRBJ2-2|TRBV5-1|TRBD1
CASSLKTGVTGELFF
TGCGCCAGCAGCTTAAAAACAGGGGTAACCGGGGAGCTGTTTTTT
>many|TRBJ1-2|TRBV5-1|.
CASSRFYGYTF
TGCGCCAGCAGCAGGTTCTATGGCTACACCTTC
>many|TRBJ1-2|TRBV27|.
CASSLRGDSGAYGYTF
TGTGCCAGCAGCCTGAGAGGGGACTCCGGGGCGTATGGCTACACCTTC
>medium-sized|TRBJ2-1|TRBV11-2|.
CASSPLRYEQFF
TGTGCCAGCAGCCCCCTCAGGTATGAGCAGTTCTTC
>.|TRBJ2-2|TRBV12-3/TRBV12-4|.
CASSLAGGVGPNTGELFF
TGTGCCAGCAGTTTAGCGGGCGGAGTTGGTCCGAACACCGGGGAGCTGTTTTTT
>many|TRBJ2-1|TRBV27|.
CASSLSSGDEQFF
TGTGCCAGCAGTTTATCGTCCGGAGATGAGCAGTTCTTC
>many|TRBJ2-5|TRBV7-9|.
CASSPYRPGLFQETQYF
TGTGCCAGCAGCCCCTATCGGCCGGGACTGTTTCAAGAGACCCAGTACTTC
>many|TRBJ2-3|TRBV9|TRBD1
CASSAGTESSTDTQYF
TGTGCCAGCAGCGCCGGGACAGAATCTAGCACAGATACGCAGTATTTT
>many|TRBJ2-4|TRBV7-9|TRBD1
CASSRPGQLAKNIQYF
TGTGCCAGCAGCCGGCCGGGACAGCTAGCCAAAAACATTCAGTACTTC
>many|TRBJ1-5|TRBV7-2|TRBD1
CASSLDRGGNQPQHF
TGTGCCAGCAGTCTGGACAGGGGTGGCAATCAGCCCCAGCATTTT
>many|TRBJ2-5|TRBV12-3/TRBV12-4|.
CASSFPGAAETQYF
TGTGCCAGCAGTTTCCCCGGAGCAGCGGAGACCCAGTACTTC